These 23 T cell receptor beta chains originate from one sample sequenced in a study of beta chain features in type 1 diabetes. Whole-study results and caveats: Type 1 diabetes patients showed a moderate but significant shortening of TCRB CDR3s in all four CD4+ subsets.

Since all of the isolated RNA was reverse transcribed, expressed TCRB transcripts were what got sequenced. Sequencing was performed with immunoSEQ multiplex PCR; in TCRdb, only in-frame clones are kept and a portion is missing. Here the sample spans about 650,000 clones, 12% being singletons. What these receptors recognize is not known. The sample consisted of naive CD4+ T cells from blood. The receptors were gathered from a man younger than 45 with type 1 diabetes.

This clone has only a few counts. This chain links TRBV10-3 with TRBJ2-7; 7 bases agree with TRBD1. The CDR3 has 14 amino acids. Germline CDR1 and CDR2: ENHRY and SYGVKD. With 4 bases clipped from V and 2 bases from J, the junction kept 5 bases outside the gene matches. The chain's CDR3 is CAISGKGTAYEQYF. The CDR3 coding sequence is TGTGCCATCAGTGGAAAAGGGACAGCCTACGAGCAGTACTTC.

The chain is built from TRBV6-5 and TRBJ1-2; 9 bases map to TRBD1. Germline V gives CDR1 MNHEY, CDR2 SVGAGI. Trimming at V came to 6 bases and at J to 8 bases, leaving 7 bases not matched to a gene. This CDR3 has 13 amino acids. The CDR3 loop reads CASRTQGARGYTF. DNA for the CDR3: TGTGCCAGCAGGACACAGGGGGCGAGAGGCTACACCTTC.

The chain combines TRBV2 with TRBJ2-3; perhaps TRBD2 as D (6 bases). This CDR3 is 13 amino acids long. Trimming stripped 4 bases from V and 4 bases from J, with 9 bases between. Germline CDR1 is SNHLY and CDR2 is FYNNEI. CDR3 DNA sequence: TGTGCCAGCAGTGGGGGGGAGCCAGATACGCAGTATTTT. Its protein is CASSGGEPDTQYF.

A few counts support this clone. The CDR3 reads CSANMRFEQYF. The CDR3 nucleotides are TGCAGTGCTAATATGAGGTTCGAGCAGTACTTC. The rearrangement uses TRBV20-1 and TRBJ2-7, with D hard to call. Germline CDR1 is DFQATT and CDR2 is SNEGSKA (reference sequence). The CDR3 runs to 11 residues. V was shortened by 4 bases and J by 6 bases, with 10 bases between the two germline ends.

This clone appeared a few times. The V gene is TRBV18, the J gene TRBJ1-2; a weak D match, TRBD1 (5 bases). The CDR3 covers 14 residues. Trimming removed 0 bases at V and 3 bases at J, with 8 bases between. Germline loops: CDR1 KGHSH, CDR2 LQKENI. The CDR3 reads CASSPPGEDYGYTF. In DNA form, the CDR3 reads TGTGCCAGCTCACCACCAGGGGAGGACTATGGCTACACCTTC.

The rearrangement uses TRBV7-8 and TRBJ1-4; possibly TRBD1 for D (5 bases). From germline, CDR1 is SGHVS and CDR2 FQNEAQ. V lost 5 bases to trimming and J lost 8 bases, with 15 bases between them. This CDR3 comprises 14 residues. CDR3 in DNA: TGTGCCAGCAGCCAGGGCAGCCTGAGCGAAAAACTGTTTTTT. This gives the protein CASSQGSLSEKLFF.

J is TRBJ1-5 and V is TRBV18; no clear D gene. This CDR3 comprises 12 residues. Looked up from germline, CDR1 is KGHSH and CDR2 is LQKENI. With 6 bases removed from V and 11 bases from J, the gap between germline ends came to 14 bases. The chain's CDR3 is CASSRDQESQHF. The CDR3 region has the DNA TGTGCCAGCTCGCGCGACCAAGAATCCCAGCATTTT. Variable domain in full (rest from reference TRBV18 and TRBJ1-5): NAGVMQNPRHLVRRRGQEARLRCSPMKGHSHVYWYRQLPEEGLKFMVYLQKENIIDESGMPKERFSAEFPKEGPSILRIQQVVRGDSAAYFCASSRDQESQHFGDGTRLSIL.

The sample holds a few counts of this clone. CDR3 sequence: CASSQVLNSYNEQFF. The CDR3 region has the DNA TGCGCCAGCAGCCAAGTGCTAAACTCCTACAATGAGCAGTTCTTC. The chain couples TRBV4-3 to TRBJ2-1; D gene unclear. CDR1 is LGHNA, CDR2 YSLEER, per germline. The CDR3 is made up of 15 amino acids. Trimming shortened V by 1 base and J by 0 bases, and 7 bases separated the two germline ends.

V gene TRBV7-9 combines with J gene TRBJ1-6; 9 nucleotides align to TRBD1. This CDR3 has 19 amino acids. Germline CDR1 reads SEHNR; CDR2 reads FQNEAQ (reference sequence). J lost 10 bases, V lost 3 bases, and 19 bases had no gene match. The CDR3 spells CASSFRIDPGQGRKSPLHF. CDR3 coding DNA: TGTGCCAGCAGCTTCCGGATCGATCCGGGACAGGGTCGGAAATCACCCCTCCACTTT. Full variable domain (remainder filled in from reference TRBV7-9 and TRBJ1-6): DTGVSQNPRHKITKRGQNVTFRCDPISEHNRLYWYRQTLGQGPEFLTYFQNEAQLEKSRLLSDRFSAERPKGSFSTLEIQRTEQGDSAMYLCASSFRIDPGQGRKSPLHFGNGTRLTVT.

This clone has just a few counts. The rearrangement joins TRBV5-1 to TRBJ2-7; TRBD2 matches at 8 bases. Trimming at V came to 3 bases and at J to 2 bases, leaving 10 bases not matched to a gene. The CDR3 is made up of 16 amino acids. Germline V gene sequence: CDR1 SGHRS, CDR2 YFSETQ. CDR3 protein: CASSWVSGTPAYEQYF. The CDR3 nucleotides are TGCGCCAGCAGCTGGGTTAGCGGGACCCCGGCCTACGAGCAGTACTTC.

V and J are TRBV7-6 and TRBJ1-5, with a possible D match to TRBD1 (5 bases). The CDR3 is 12 residues long. From germline, CDR1 is SGHVS and CDR2 FNYEAQ. Trimming cost V 5 bases and J 7 bases, with 9 bases left between them. The CDR3 DNA reads TGTGCCAGCAGCGCAAGGGGCCAGCCCCAGCATTTT. Its translation: CASSARGQPQHF.

The rearrangement links TRBV7-2 to TRBJ2-5; tentatively, D is TRBD2 (5 bases). Trimming pared 6 bases from V and 11 bases from J, leaving 13 bases between. Germline V gene sequence: CDR1 SGHTA, CDR2 FQGNSA. CDR3 length: 11 amino acids. The CDR3 loop is CASSSLGEQYF. In DNA form, the CDR3 reads TGTGCCAGCAGTTCCCTTGGGGAGCAGTACTTC.

The chain employs TRBV6-5 and TRBJ2-7; 7 nucleotides agree with TRBD2. The CDR3 sequence is 15 residues long. Unmatched junction bases numbered 7, after V lost 5 bases and J lost 0 bases. Germline V gene data show CDR1 as MNHEY and CDR2 as SVGAGI. The CDR3 sequence is CASSLFSGPSYEQYF. CDR3 nucleotides: TGTGCCAGCAGTCTCTTTAGCGGGCCCTCCTACGAGCAGTACTTC.

This clone occurred a few times. The chain employs TRBV7-2 and TRBJ2-7; 8 bases agree with TRBD2. J gave up 3 bases and V 5 bases, and 3 bases lay outside the gene matches. Looked up from germline, CDR1 is SGHTA and CDR2 is FQGNSA. The CDR3 contains 13 residues. The CDR3 reads CASSLLAGYEQYF. As DNA, the CDR3 is TGTGCCAGCAGCCTTCTAGCGGGCTACGAGCAGTACTTC.

This clone was observed a handful of times. The chain has TRBV29-1 and TRBJ1-4; no definite D call. This CDR3 spans 13 amino acids. Germline CDR1 is SQVTM and CDR2 is ANQGSEA. V was pared by 3 bases and J by 7 bases, with 12 bases between. The CDR3 sequence: CSVEEQRGEKLFF. The DNA for the CDR3 is TGCAGCGTTGAGGAGCAGCGGGGTGAAAAACTGTTTTTT.

This chain uses TRBV6-1 with TRBJ2-7; 7 bases fit TRBD1. This CDR3 is 15 amino acids long. With 2 bases clipped from V and 3 bases from J, the junction kept 7 bases outside the gene matches. CDR1 and CDR2 (germline): MNHNS, SASEGT. The CDR3 DNA reads TGTGCCAGCAGTGAATTCGGGACAGTCCTCTACGAGCAGTACTTC. Encoded protein: CASSEFGTVLYEQYF.

CDR3 loop: CASSLGGTGWSEKLFF. The CDR3, as DNA: TGTGCCAGCAGCTTAGGTGGGACAGGGTGGAGTGAAAAACTGTTTTTT. The chain has TRBV7-8 and TRBJ1-4, with 9 bases fitting TRBD1. With V trimmed by 1 base and J by 7 bases, 7 bases remained unmatched. This CDR3 has 16 amino acids. CDR1 is SGHVS, CDR2 FQNEAQ, per germline. Full variable domain (outside the CDR3, taken from reference TRBV7-8 and TRBJ1-4): GAGVSQSPRYKVAKRGQDVALRCDPISGHVSLFWYQQALGQGPEFLTYFQNEAQLDKSGLPSDRFFAERPEGSVSTLKIQRTQQEDSAVYLCASSLGGTGWSEKLFFGSGTQLSVL.

This clone came up a few times. The chain links TRBV2 to TRBJ2-2; D call uncertain. This CDR3 comprises 14 residues. V shed 4 bases and J shed 5 bases, with 11 bases lying between them. From germline, CDR1 is SNHLY and CDR2 FYNNEI. The CDR3 DNA reads TGTGCCAGCAGTGGATGGTGGCAGACCGGGGAGCTGTTTTTT. Encoded protein: CASSGWWQTGELFF. The variable domain in full, completed from reference TRBV2 and TRBJ2-2, reads EPEVTQTPSHQVTQMGQEVILRCVPISNHLYFYWYRQILGQKVEFLVSFYNNEISEKSEIFDDQFSVERPDGSNFTLKIRSTKLEDSAMYFCASSGWWQTGELFFGEGSRLTVL.

Turning to this clone: Other DNA sequences in the sample encode the same CDR3. This chain joins TRBV5-1 and TRBJ2-7; D gene ambiguous. Per the germline V gene, CDR1 is SGHRS and CDR2 is YFSETQ. With 4 bases removed from V and 3 bases from J, the gap between germline ends came to 5 bases. This CDR3 spans 11 amino acids. The CDR3 is CASSLGYEQYF. The CDR3 DNA is TGCGCCAGCAGCCTGGGCTACGAGCAGTACTTC.

This clone was picked up one time. A clone one base away is much larger, so this may be a read error. V and J are TRBV28 and TRBJ1-3; TRBD1 aligns across 7 bases. In germline, CDR1 is MDHEN, CDR2 SYDVKM. V dropped 7 bases and J dropped 0; count of bases not matched to a gene: 3. The CDR3 runs 14 residues. In DNA form, the CDR3 reads TGTGCCAGCATCCCAGGGGGCTCTGGAAACACCATATATTTT. This codes for CASIPGGSGNTIYF.

V gene TRBV18 combines with J gene TRBJ1-5; D not certain. The CDR3 length is 13 residues. Germline V gives CDR1 KGHSH, CDR2 LQKENI. The ends were cut back, 5 bases at V and 1 base at J, with 6 bases in the middle. The CDR3 coding sequence is TGTGCCAGCTCAATGGACAGCAATCAGCCCCAGCATTTT. Translation gives CASSMDSNQPQHF.

On this clone itself: One end of the junction is discordant with germline, which a read error may explain. The chain has TRBV7-7 and TRBJ2-5; TRBD1 agrees at 7 bases. Germline values: CDR1 SSHAT, CDR2 FNYEAQ (reference sequence). This CDR3 is 14 amino acids long. CDR3 in amino acids: CASSLGQDQETQYF. The CDR3 DNA reads TGTGCTAGCAGCTTAGGACAGGACCAAGAGACCCAGTACTTC. The full variable domain, with the rest looked up from reference TRBV7-7 and TRBJ2-5, is GAGVSQSPRYKVTKRGQDVTLRCDPISSHATLYWYQQALGQGPEFLTYFNYEAQPDKSGLPSDRFSAERPEGSISTLTIQRTEQRDSAMYRCASSLGQDQETQYFGPGTRLLVL.

In its sample, this clone was seen a few times. The rearrangement joins TRBV30 to TRBJ1-5; D perhaps matches TRBD1 (6 bases). Germline V gives CDR1 GTSNPN, CDR2 SVGIG (reference sequence). The V gene lost 0 bases and the J gene lost 2 bases, with 20 bases spanning the gap. This CDR3 has 18 residues. The CDR3 protein is CAWSVPRGATDGNQPQHF. As DNA, the CDR3 is TGTGCCTGGAGTGTACCCAGGGGAGCCACAGATGGCAATCAGCCCCAGCATTTT.